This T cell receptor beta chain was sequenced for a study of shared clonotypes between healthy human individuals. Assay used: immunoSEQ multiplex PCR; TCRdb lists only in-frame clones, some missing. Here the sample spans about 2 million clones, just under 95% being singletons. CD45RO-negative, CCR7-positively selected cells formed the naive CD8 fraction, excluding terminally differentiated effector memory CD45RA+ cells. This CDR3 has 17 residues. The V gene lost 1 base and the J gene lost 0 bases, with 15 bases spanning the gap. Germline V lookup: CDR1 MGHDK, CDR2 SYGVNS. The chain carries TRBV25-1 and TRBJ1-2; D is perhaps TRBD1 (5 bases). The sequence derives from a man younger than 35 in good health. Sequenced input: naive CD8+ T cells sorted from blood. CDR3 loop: CASSESARQGTNYGYTF. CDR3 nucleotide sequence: TGTGCCAGCAGTGAATCCGCGAGGCAGGGTACTAACTATGGCTACACCTTC.